The 10 T cell receptor beta chains in this list originate from one sample, sequenced in a study of Ad26.COV2.S vaccination and SARS-CoV-2 variants. Treatment given: around 19 received Ad26.COV2.S at low or high dose, single or two shots; about 5 received placebo; per-sample allocation not given. Following the first vaccine or placebo injection, samples were taken on day 63. Only in-frame clones appear in the TCRdb table, and some are missing; sequencing was by immunoSEQ multiplex PCR. The profile shows roughly 510,000 clones, around nine tenths of them singletons. The specimen comprised peripheral blood, sampled in a trial of Ad26.COV2.S vaccine versus placebo. All receptors derive from a person between 18 and 65 years old who received the Ad26.COV2.S COVID-19 vaccine or a placebo.

J is TRBJ2-1 and V is TRBV5-6, with 11 positions matching TRBD2. The CDR3 has 16 residues. Unmatched junction bases numbered 10, after V lost 4 bases and J lost 7 bases. Germline CDR1 and CDR2: SGHDT and YYEEEE. The CDR3 reads CASSRISGRAWNEQFF. Here the CDR3 DNA reads TGTGCCAGCAGCCGCATTAGCGGGAGGGCCTGGAATGAGCAGTTCTTC.

This clone was recorded only once. This chain connects TRBV30 to TRBJ1-5, with a tentative D call TRBD1 (6 bases). The germline V gene has CDR1 GTSNPN and CDR2 SVGIG (reference sequence). V lost 1 base, J lost 0 bases, and 7 bases lay in between. The CDR3 is made up of 14 amino acids. CDR3 sequence reads: CAWSAGDSNQPQHF. CDR3 coding DNA: TGTGCCTGGAGTGCAGGGGATAGCAATCAGCCCCAGCATTTT.

V is TRBV19 and J is TRBJ1-1; tentatively, D is TRBD1 (5 bases). CDR1 and CDR2 from the germline V gene are LNHDA and SQIVND (reference sequence). The ends were cut back, 5 bases at V and 3 bases at J, with 13 bases in the middle. The CDR3 contains 14 residues. CDR3 amino acids: CASSPRVGDTEAFF. CDR3 DNA: TGTGCCAGTAGTCCCAGAGTGGGGGACACTGAAGCTTTCTTT.

V gene TRBV6-4 combines with J gene TRBJ1-1; 7 bases fit TRBD1. J lost 2 bases, V lost 6 bases, and 6 bases had no gene match. Germline CDR1 is MRHNA and CDR2 is SNTAGT. The CDR3 is made up of 14 amino acids. CDR3 in DNA: TGTGCCAGCAGGAGGGACAGTTACAACACTGAAGCTTTCTTT. Amino acid sequence: CASRRDSYNTEAFF.

This chain uses TRBV5-1 with TRBJ2-7; 9 nucleotides line up with TRBD2. This CDR3 is built from 16 residues. Trimming cost V 1 base and J 0 bases; bases outside gene matches: 5. Per the germline V gene, CDR1 is SGHRS and CDR2 is YFSETQ. CDR3: CASSLKFSGSSYEQYF. The CDR3, as DNA: TGCGCCAGCAGCTTGAAGTTTAGCGGGAGCTCCTACGAGCAGTACTTC.

The rearrangement links TRBV6-5 to TRBJ2-2; unclear D gene. Germline loops: CDR1 MNHEY, CDR2 SVGAGI. This CDR3 is 12 amino acids long. The V and J ends lost 2 bases and 6 bases respectively, with 4 bases between them. DNA of the CDR3: TGTGCCAGCAGTTACAGGGCCGGGGAGCTGTTTTTT. Translated, it gives CASSYRAGELFF.

The chain recombines TRBV28 with TRBJ1-2; D gene unclear. The CDR3 extends over 12 amino acids. Germline values: CDR1 MDHEN, CDR2 SYDVKM. V shed 5 bases and J shed 8 bases, with 12 bases lying between them. CDR3 in amino acids: CASSVYVGGYTF. CDR3 bases: TGTGCCAGCAGTGTTTATGTGGGGGGCTACACCTTC.

The chain couples TRBV10-3 to TRBJ1-5, with TRBD1 matching over 8 bases. CDR1 is ENHRY and CDR2 is SYGVKD in the germline V gene. The CDR3 runs 16 residues. V was clipped by 4 bases and J by 2 bases; unmatched bases: 7. Here the CDR3 reads CAISGSVTGGNQPQHF. The DNA of the CDR3 is TGTGCCATCAGTGGGAGTGTGACAGGGGGCAATCAGCCCCAGCATTTT.

On this clone: This sample also contains other DNA sequences that code for the same CDR3. The chain carries TRBV30 and TRBJ1-5; D unresolved. Germline CDR1 GTSNPN, CDR2 SVGIG (reference sequence). The CDR3 totals 13 residues. V dropped 1 base and J dropped 2 bases, with 6 bases sitting between them. CDR3 in amino acids: CAWSAGGNQPQHF. CDR3 in DNA: TGTGCCTGGAGTGCTGGGGGCAATCAGCCCCAGCATTTT.

A remark on this clone: Compared with germline, one end of the junction differs, possibly owing to a read error. V gene TRBV7-9 combines with J gene TRBJ2-7, with a tentative D call TRBD2 (6 bases). Germline V gene lookup returns CDR1 SEHNR and CDR2 FQNEAQ (reference sequence). This CDR3 spans 14 amino acids. The CDR3 DNA sequence: TGTGCCAGCAGCTTAGTAGGTTCGGTGCCTAGCGTACACTTC. Translating gives CASSLVGSVPSVHF.